The 9 T cell receptor beta chains given below trace back to one sample, sequenced in a study of T cell responses to AZD1222 COVID-19 vaccine. TCRdb keeps only in-frame clones here, not all; method: immunoSEQ multiplex PCR. The sample carries 85,000 to 90,000 clones, approximately 89% recorded once. This specimen consisted of peripheral blood, obtained 28 days after the second AZD1222 dose. The source of these receptors is an adult who received the AZD1222 COVID-19 vaccine.

This clone appeared a single time. V is TRBV18 and J is TRBJ2-6; D gene unclear. The CDR3 runs to 15 residues. V lost 1 base, J lost 4 bases, and 8 bases lay in between. Germline CDR1 reads KGHSH; CDR2 reads LQKENI. CDR3 amino acids: CASSPLGPGANVLTF. CDR3 bases: TGTGCCAGCTCACCACTGGGCCCGGGGGCCAACGTCCTGACTTTC.

This chain connects TRBV5-8 to TRBJ2-7, with 8 nucleotides matching TRBD1. CDR1 and CDR2 (germline): SGHTS, YDEGEE. V was clipped by 6 bases and J by 3 bases; unmatched bases: 5. The CDR3 is made up of 13 amino acids. CDR3 DNA sequence: TGTGCCAGCACCAGGGACAGGAACTACGAGCAGTACTTC. This gives the protein CASTRDRNYEQYF.

The V gene is TRBV7-3, the J gene TRBJ2-7; 12 bases align to TRBD2. Trimming cost V 7 bases and J 5 bases; bases outside gene matches: 6. Germline-derived CDR1 and CDR2 are SGHTA and FQGTGA. The CDR3 has 14 amino acids. DNA for the CDR3: TGTGCCAGCATTGAACTAGCGGGGGGCCACGAGCAGTACGTC. Translation gives CASIELAGGHEQYV.

The table lists this clone with a count of one. DNA for the CDR3: TGCGCCAGCAGCATCTCTAGCGGGGGGGCCCAAGAGACCCAGTACTTC. Translation: CASSISSGGAQETQYF. The chain employs TRBV5-1 and TRBJ2-5; 12 bases fit TRBD2. Germline values: CDR1 SGHRS, CDR2 YFSETQ. The CDR3 covers 16 residues. Unmatched junction bases numbered 5, after V lost 4 bases and J lost 1 base.

This rearrangement joins TRBV6-6 to TRBJ2-1; no reliable D call. V lost 6 bases and J 8 bases, leaving 5 bases between the germline ends. This CDR3 is built from 10 residues. Per the germline V gene, CDR1 is MNHNY and CDR2 is SVGAGI (reference sequence). CDR3 sequence reads: CASRKDEQFF. The CDR3 DNA reads TGTGCCAGCAGGAAGGATGAGCAGTTCTTC.

The CDR3 loop is CASSPRGLGDTQYF. The CDR3 bases are TGTGCCAGCAGCCCCAGGGGGCTCGGGGATACGCAGTATTTT. The chain joins TRBV2 to TRBJ2-3, with 8 bases identical to TRBD1. Germline V gene sequence: CDR1 SNHLY, CDR2 FYNNEI. Trimming took 6 bases from V and 6 from J; bases not matched to a gene: 8. The CDR3 runs 14 residues.

The rearrangement uses TRBV28 and TRBJ1-6; no clear D gene. The CDR3 length is 13 residues. Germline V lookup: CDR1 MDHEN, CDR2 SYDVKM. Trimming stripped 6 bases from V and 12 bases from J, with 15 bases between. Here the CDR3 DNA reads TGTGCCAGCAGAGCTAGGAGTCAGATACCCCTCCACTTT. Protein: CASRARSQIPLHF.

J is TRBJ2-3 and V is TRBV18, with TRBD2 matching 8 bases. The CDR3 sequence is 16 residues long. V trimming: 0 bases; J trimming: 2 bases; junction bases outside the gene matches: 4. Looked up from germline, CDR1 is KGHSH and CDR2 is LQKENI. In DNA form, the CDR3 reads TGTGCCAGCTCACCACCGCTAGCGGGCTCCACAGATACGCAGTATTTT. Its protein product is CASSPPLAGSTDTQYF. The complete variable domain, with remaining parts taken from reference TRBV18 and TRBJ2-3, reads NAGVMQNPRHLVRRRGQEARLRCSPMKGHSHVYWYRQLPEEGLKFMVYLQKENIIDESGMPKERFSAEFPKEGPSILRIQQVVRGDSAAYFCASSPPLAGSTDTQYFGPGTRLTVL.

The chain is built from TRBV7-2 and TRBJ1-6; the D gene is possibly TRBD1 (5 bases). The V gene's germline CDR1 is SGHTA and CDR2 FQGNSA. V lost 1 base to trimming and J lost 7 bases, with 11 bases between them. CDR3 length: 15 residues. The CDR3 DNA is TGTGCCAGCAGCTTAGAAGGGGTCCGAAATTCACCCCTCCACTTT. Protein product: CASSLEGVRNSPLHF.